The 21 T cell receptor beta chains listed next were all sequenced from one sample in a study of regulatory T cells in long-lasting Graves disease. For TCR beta, libraries came from iRepertoire HTBI primers and Arm-PCR of CDR3 regions. TCRdb processed the multiplex PCR reads anew with MiXCR; each CDR3 protein has one entry. This repertoire shows around 400,000 distinct CDR3 sequences, 15% to 17% found once; its top ten account for 22%. Time point here: newly diagnosed GD, antithyroid drugs for less than 3 months. Scientists built the TCR library using RNA that was extracted from PBMCs. The starting material was peripheral blood mononuclear cells (PBMCs), obtained at new diagnosis, from a patient treated with antithyroid drugs. The origin of the receptors is a female donor with Graves disease.

Ten or more counts support this clonotype. The chain carries TRBV5-1 and TRBJ1-2, with D uncertain. The ends were cut back, 4 bases at V and 6 bases at J, with 16 bases in the middle. Germline V gives CDR1 SGHRS, CDR2 YFSETQ. This CDR3 has 14 amino acids. The CDR3 DNA reads as TGCGCCAGCAGCGAGGAGGTGGTTCTGGATGGCTACACCTTC. Translating gives CASSEEVVLDGYTF.

This clonotype was found many times. The gene calls are TRBV20-1 and TRBJ2-5, with 8 positions matching TRBD2. Germline CDR1 reads DFQATT; CDR2 reads SNEGSKA (reference sequence). The CDR3 is 15 amino acids. V trimming: 6 bases; J trimming: 3 bases; junction bases outside the gene matches: 12. The CDR3 spells CSANIPGGGKETQYF. The DNA for the CDR3 is TGCAGTGCAAACATCCCCGGGGGGGGTAAAGAGACCCAGTACTTC.

CDR3 nucleotides: TGTGCCAGCAGTCGACTAGCGGGAGGTGGCCAAGAGACCCAGTACTTC. Translated: CASSRLAGGGQETQYF. The V and J genes are TRBV6-2 or TRBV6-3 and TRBJ2-5; 13 nucleotides match TRBD2. Germline V gene data show CDR1 as MNHEY and CDR2 as SVGEGT. The junction had 4 bases not matched to a gene; V was cut back by 5 bases and J by 1 base. The CDR3 consists of 16 residues.

This clonotype came up a few times. A single base separates this from a much larger clone, so it may be a read error. The rearrangement uses TRBV5-1 and TRBJ2-7; unclear D gene. The CDR3 is made up of 13 amino acids. CDR1 SGHRS and CDR2 YFSETQ come from the germline V gene. CDR3: CASSSLEGYERYF. CDR3 DNA: TGCGCCAGCAGCTCCCTCGAAGGCTACGAGCGGTACTTC.

The rearrangement uses TRBV4-1 and TRBJ2-1; tentative D call: TRBD1 (6 bases). Per the germline V gene, CDR1 is MGHRA and CDR2 is YSYEKL. V lost 6 bases and J 7 bases, leaving 19 bases between the germline ends. This CDR3 region has 15 residues. The CDR3 is CASRTIGGGGNEQFF. The CDR3, as DNA: TGCGCCAGCAGAACAATAGGGGGTGGTGGAAATGAGCAGTTCTTC.

J is TRBJ2-2 and V is TRBV10-2; the match to TRBD2 covers 8 bases. This CDR3 has 15 amino acids. J gave up 6 bases and V 3 bases, and 6 bases lay outside the gene matches. The germline CDR1 and CDR2 sequences are WSHSY and SAAADI. CDR3 nucleotide sequence: TGCGCCAGCAGTGATAGCGGGGCTGGCGCCGGGGAGCTGTTTTTT. It yields the protein CASSDSGAGAGELFF.

This clonotype was recorded many times. The genes are TRBV5-1 and TRBJ2-7; TRBD2 aligns across 10 bases. V shed 1 base and J 3 bases; nucleotides not matched to a gene: 4. The CDR3 sequence is 15 residues long. Per the germline V gene, CDR1 is SGHRS and CDR2 is YFSETQ. The CDR3 DNA sequence: TGCGCCAGCAGCTTGAAAGCGGGAGGGAACTACGAGCAGTACTTC. Its protein is CASSLKAGGNYEQYF.

In its sample, this clonotype was seen many times. This sequence joins TRBV20-1 and TRBJ2-1, with 7 bases lining up with TRBD1. Germline loops: CDR1 DFQATT, CDR2 SNEGSKA (reference sequence). The CDR3 sequence is 15 residues long. Trimming cost V 7 bases and J 8 bases; bases outside gene matches: 17. The CDR3 DNA reads TGCAGTGTCAGTCCCGACAGGGTCGTAAGGCATGAGCAGTTCTTC. Translation: CSVSPDRVVRHEQFF.

This clonotype was counted at least ten times. The V and J genes are TRBV19 and TRBJ1-1; D might be TRBD1 (5 bases). V was clipped by 8 bases and J by 4 bases, with 11 bases between them. The V gene's germline CDR1 is LNHDA and CDR2 SQIVND (reference sequence). The CDR3 is 12 residues long. CDR3 loop: CASQGAVTEAFF. The CDR3 DNA sequence: TGTGCCAGTCAGGGCGCTGTCACTGAAGCTTTCTTT.

This clonotype was recorded at least ten times. The chain recombines TRBV20-1 with TRBJ2-7; no definite D call. From germline, CDR1 is DFQATT and CDR2 SNEGSKA (reference sequence). The CDR3 is 13 amino acids. V was clipped by 2 bases and J by 3 bases, with 11 bases between them. The CDR3 region has the DNA TGCAGTGCTAGATTAAGTCAGATCTACGAGCAGTACTTC. It encodes CSARLSQIYEQYF.

This clonotype was seen ten or more times. The chain combines TRBV29-1 with TRBJ1-2; TRBD1 agrees at 7 bases. CDR1 is SQVTM and CDR2 is ANQGSEA in the germline V gene. CDR3 length equals 13 residues. V was pared by 1 base and J by 7 bases, with 6 bases of the junction left unmatched. CDR3 in DNA: TGCAGCGTTGAAGTGTGGCAGGGGGTTGGCTACACCTTC. It is translated as CSVEVWQGVGYTF.

The table lists this clonotype with many counts. The chain is built from TRBV6-5 and TRBJ1-5; D uncertain. CDR1 is MNHEY, CDR2 SVGAGI, per germline. The CDR3 consists of 17 residues. The germline V and J ends were trimmed by 0 bases and 0 bases, with 12 bases remaining between them. The chain's CDR3 is CASSYSFSGFSNQPQHF. The CDR3 region has the DNA TGTGCCAGCAGTTACTCGTTCAGCGGCTTTAGCAATCAGCCCCAGCATTTT.

This clonotype was seen ten or more times. The chain has TRBV20-1 and TRBJ2-3; 8 bases fit TRBD2. Unmatched junction bases numbered 4, after V lost 0 bases and J lost 2 bases. Germline CDR1 reads DFQATT; CDR2 reads SNEGSKA (reference sequence). The CDR3 covers 15 residues. CDR3 region: CSARDAGGITDTQYF. Written as DNA, the CDR3 is TGCAGTGCTAGAGATGCGGGGGGTATCACAGATACGCAGTATTTT.

This sequence joins TRBV7-3 and TRBJ2-3; 8 nucleotides align to TRBD2. The CDR3 length is 13 residues. Germline V lookup: CDR1 SGHTA, CDR2 FQGTGA. V gave up 9 bases and J gave up 5 bases; unmatched junction bases: 7. The CDR3 DNA is TGTGCCAGAACAGCGGGGGTTGAAGATACGCAGTATTTT. Protein sequence: CARTAGVEDTQYF.

This clonotype was counted at least ten times. The rearrangement uses TRBV12-3 or TRBV12-4 and TRBJ1-2; D is possibly TRBD1 (6 bases). The CDR3 spans 15 residues. V gave up 6 bases and J gave up 2 bases, with 16 bases separating them. The CDR3 nucleotides read TGTGCCAGCAGCCGGACAGAGGGAAGAAACTATGGCTACACCTTC. Encoded protein: CASSRTEGRNYGYTF.

This clonotype was picked up many times. This sequence joins TRBV5-4 and TRBJ1-1, with TRBD1 matching over 8 bases. This CDR3 has 14 amino acids. The J segment lost 6 bases and the V segment lost 4 bases, leaving 8 bases of the junction unmatched. The germline V gene has CDR1 SGHNT and CDR2 YYREEE (reference sequence). Here the CDR3 reads CASSSRQGTAEAFF. The DNA for the CDR3 is TGTGCCAGCAGCAGTCGACAGGGGACGGCTGAAGCTTTCTTT. Complete variable domain (other parts from reference TRBV5-4 and TRBJ1-1): ETGVTQSPTHLIKTRGQQVTLRCSSQSGHNTVSWYQQALGQGPQFIFQYYREEENGRGNFPPRFSGLQFPNYSSELNVNALELDDSALYLCASSSRQGTAEAFFGQGTRLTVV.

This clonotype was recorded a few times. The chain recombines TRBV2 with TRBJ2-3; 8 nucleotides align to TRBD2. Germline assignment: CDR1 SNHLY and CDR2 FYNNEI. The V and J ends lost 5 bases and 5 bases, in that order; junction bases with no gene match: 12. The CDR3 is made up of 16 amino acids. The CDR3 spells CASSTGGGAGGDTQYF. CDR3 in DNA: TGTGCCAGCAGTACCGGGGGGGGGGCCGGCGGAGATACGCAGTATTTT.

The chain joins TRBV7-8 to TRBJ2-7; tentative D call: TRBD1 (5 bases). The V and J ends lost 8 bases and 6 bases respectively, with 11 bases between them. The CDR3 consists of 11 residues. CDR1 is SGHVS and CDR2 is FQNEAQ in the germline V gene. The CDR3 bases are TGTGCCAGCGGGGTGGGGCTCGAGCAGTACTTC. This sequence encodes CASGVGLEQYF.

This clonotype was seen ten or more times. The J gene is TRBJ1-1, the V gene TRBV20-1; D is uncertain. Germline values: CDR1 DFQATT, CDR2 SNEGSKA (reference sequence). The V end was cut by 2 bases, the J end by 2 bases, with 9 bases between. The CDR3 spans 13 residues. The CDR3 DNA sequence: TGCAGTGCTAGACCCTTTGCTAACACTGAAGCTTTCTTT. Its protein product is CSARPFANTEAFF.

This clonotype was seen at least ten times. The chain joins TRBV19 to TRBJ1-5; tentative D call: TRBD1 (5 bases). Germline assignment: CDR1 LNHDA and CDR2 SQIVND (reference sequence). Trimming took 2 bases from V and 4 from J, leaving 9 bases between them. The CDR3 has 14 residues. CDR3 residues: CASSIQGSNQPQHF. CDR3 nucleotide sequence: TGTGCCAGTAGTATACAGGGAAGTAATCAGCCCCAGCATTTT.

The table lists this clonotype with many counts. The V gene is TRBV20-1, the J gene TRBJ1-6; tentatively, D is TRBD1 (6 bases). Germline-derived CDR1 and CDR2 are DFQATT and SNEGSKA (reference sequence). The CDR3 contains 16 residues. V gave up 1 base and J gave up 6 bases, with 16 bases separating them. The DNA of the CDR3 is TGCAGTGCTAGAGCGGGACCGACAGGCCCTAATTCACCCCTCCACTTT. Protein product: CSARAGPTGPNSPLHF.